Presented here are 11 T cell receptor beta chains from one specimen sequenced in a study of CD8 T cells in ankylosing spondylitis (dated by TCRdb to the late 2010s). The library was obtained by 5' RACE. The instrument given in TCRdb is Illumina HiSeq 2500. Using fastp at Q25 and MiXCR, TCRdb reprocessed the public reads and kept productive beta chains. Each CDR3 protein appears once, grouped with its most common genes and DNA. The sample records 300,000 to 400,000 distinct CDR3 sequences, roughly 15% of which are singletons. Roughly 0.99% of the sample is held by the ten biggest clonotypes. What was sequenced was blood, either unsorted or a sorted T cell fraction (not recorded which). These receptors came from a male donor with ankylosing spondylitis or in good health (not recorded which).

This clonotype showed up just a few times. The genes are TRBV2 and TRBJ2-3; 7 positions agree with TRBD1. V dropped 7 bases and J dropped 4; count of bases not matched to a gene: 5. CDR3 length: 13 amino acids. CDR1 and CDR2 from the germline V gene are SNHLY and FYNNEI. In DNA form, the CDR3 reads TGTGCCAGCACACAGGGGTTCGCAGATACGCAGTATTTT. This encodes CASTQGFADTQYF.

This clonotype was counted a few times. The genes are TRBV4-2 and TRBJ2-7, with 10 bases lining up with TRBD1. This CDR3 has 18 amino acids. Trimming cost V 4 bases and J 5 bases; bases outside gene matches: 17. Germline V gene data show CDR1 as LGHNA and CDR2 as YNFKEQ. The CDR3 sequence is CASSLVSFSGTGVHEQYF. CDR3 DNA sequence: TGTGCCAGCAGCCTAGTTAGTTTTTCCGGGACAGGGGTCCACGAGCAGTACTTC.

This chain uses TRBV20-1 with TRBJ2-2; D possibly corresponds to TRBD2 (5 bases). The V gene's germline CDR1 is DFQATT and CDR2 SNEGSKA (reference sequence). There are 11 residues in the CDR3. CDR3 sequence: CRKRHTGELFF. The CDR3 DNA is TGCAGGAAGCGGCACACCGGGGAGCTGTTTTTT.

This clonotype showed up just a few times. Mismatch with germline at one junction end may stem from a read error. The rearrangement links TRBV12-3 or TRBV12-4 to TRBJ2-1; perhaps TRBD2 as D (6 bases). CDR3 length equals 14 residues. Here the CDR3 DNA reads TGTGCCAGCTCGGACTACCAATCCTCCAATGAGCAGTTCTTC. This sequence encodes CASSDYQSSNEQFF.

The genes are TRBV7-6 and TRBJ1-4, with 10 bases fitting TRBD1. CDR3 length: 14 amino acids. The junction had 8 bases not matched to a gene; V was cut back by 5 bases and J by 11 bases. The germline V gene has CDR1 SGHVS and CDR2 FNYEAQ. Here the CDR3 reads CASSPGTGEKKLFF. CDR3 sequence (DNA): TGTGCCAGCAGCCCGGGGACAGGGGAAAAGAAACTGTTTTTT.

The sample holds many counts of this clonotype. V gene TRBV2 combines with J gene TRBJ1-4; possibly TRBD1 for D (5 bases). V lost 2 bases, J lost 5 bases, and 9 bases lay in between. Germline values: CDR1 SNHLY, CDR2 FYNNEI. CDR3 length: 14 amino acids. The CDR3 DNA is TGTGCCAGCAGTGAACAGGGCTTAAATGAAAAACTGTTTTTT. Translated: CASSEQGLNEKLFF.

This clonotype was found a few times. The rearrangement links TRBV7-2 to TRBJ2-2; the D is unclear. The CDR3 has 14 residues. The germline CDR1 and CDR2 sequences are SGHTA and FQGNSA. V lost 1 base and J 7 bases, leaving 10 bases between the germline ends. CDR3: CASSLDGSGGELFF. The DNA of the CDR3 is TGTGCCAGCAGCTTAGATGGTTCGGGCGGGGAGCTGTTTTTT.

This clonotype was seen only a few times. The genes are TRBV5-1 and TRBJ2-7, with 7 bases aligning to TRBD1. The ends lost 10 bases at V and 5 bases at J; junction bases unmatched: 15. The germline V gene encodes CDR1 SGHRS and CDR2 YFSETQ. The CDR3 spans 14 residues. Here the CDR3 reads CAPEVEGGTDEQYF. The CDR3, as DNA: TGCGCCCCCGAGGTAGAAGGGGGCACCGACGAGCAGTACTTC. The whole variable domain, filled in from reference TRBV5-1 and TRBJ2-7, reads KAGVTQTPRYLIKTRGQQVTLSCSPISGHRSVSWYQQTPGQGLQFLFEYFSETQRNKGNFPGRFSGRQFSNSRSEMNVSTLELGDSALYLCAPEVEGGTDEQYFGPGTRLTVT.

This clonotype came up a few times. The gene calls are TRBV7-2 and TRBJ2-3; TRBD2 is a possible D gene (5 bases). The CDR3 sequence is 13 residues long. V dropped 1 base and J dropped 9 bases, with 11 bases sitting between them. The V gene's germline CDR1 is SGHTA and CDR2 FQGNSA. CDR3 region: CASSLERIATQYF. CDR3 DNA sequence: TGTGCCAGCAGCTTAGAGAGGATAGCGACGCAGTATTTT.

This clonotype has a handful of counts. The V call is TRBV4-1, the J call TRBJ1-4, with D possibly matching TRBD1 (6 bases). From germline, CDR1 is MGHRA and CDR2 YSYEKL. The CDR3 spans 14 residues. Trimming took off 5 bases at V and 6 bases at J, with 13 bases between the two ends. The CDR3 nucleotides are TGCGCCAGCAGCTTGGACAGCTTATATGAAAAACTGTTTTTT. Its protein product is CASSLDSLYEKLFF.

This clonotype was seen a few times. This chain joins TRBV5-1 and TRBJ2-4; D possibly corresponds to TRBD2 (5 bases). The CDR3 contains 12 residues. V shed 0 bases and J shed 10 bases, with 8 bases lying between them. Looked up from germline, CDR1 is SGHRS and CDR2 is YFSETQ. CDR3 in DNA: TGCGCCAGCAGCTTGGATGGGAGAATTCAGTACTTC. This sequence encodes CASSLDGRIQYF.